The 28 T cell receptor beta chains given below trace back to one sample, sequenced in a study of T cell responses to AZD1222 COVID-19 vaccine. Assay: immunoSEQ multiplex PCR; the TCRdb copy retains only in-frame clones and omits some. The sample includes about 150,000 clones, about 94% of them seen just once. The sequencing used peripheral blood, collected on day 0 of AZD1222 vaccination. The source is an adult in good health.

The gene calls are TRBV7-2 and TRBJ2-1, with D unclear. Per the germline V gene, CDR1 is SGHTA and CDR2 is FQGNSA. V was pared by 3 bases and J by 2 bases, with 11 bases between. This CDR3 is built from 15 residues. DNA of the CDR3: TGTGCCAGCAGCTTGCGAGGAGCTCCCTACAATGAGCAGTTCTTC. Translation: CASSLRGAPYNEQFF.

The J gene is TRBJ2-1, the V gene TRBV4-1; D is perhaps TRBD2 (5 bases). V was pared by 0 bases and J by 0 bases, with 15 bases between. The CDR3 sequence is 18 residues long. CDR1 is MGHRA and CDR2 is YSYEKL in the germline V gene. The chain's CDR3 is CASSQDLDSESSYNEQFF. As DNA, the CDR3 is TGCGCCAGCAGCCAAGATCTTGATAGCGAGAGCTCCTACAATGAGCAGTTCTTC.

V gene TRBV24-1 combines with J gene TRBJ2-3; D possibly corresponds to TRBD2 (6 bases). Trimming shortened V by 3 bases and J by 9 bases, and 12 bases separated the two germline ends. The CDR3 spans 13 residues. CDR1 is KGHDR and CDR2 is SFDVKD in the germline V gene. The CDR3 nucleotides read TGTGCCACCAGTGATACGACGGGGGAGACGCAGTATTTT. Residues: CATSDTTGETQYF.

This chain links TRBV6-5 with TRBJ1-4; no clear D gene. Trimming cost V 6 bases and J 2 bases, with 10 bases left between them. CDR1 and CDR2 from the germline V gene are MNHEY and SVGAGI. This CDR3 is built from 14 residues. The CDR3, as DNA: TGTGCCAGCAGGCAGCTGGGGACTAATGAAAAACTGTTTTTT. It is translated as CASRQLGTNEKLFF.

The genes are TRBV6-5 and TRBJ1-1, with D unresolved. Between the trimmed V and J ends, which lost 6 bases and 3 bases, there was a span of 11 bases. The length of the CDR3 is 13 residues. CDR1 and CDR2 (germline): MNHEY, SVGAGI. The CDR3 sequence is CASSPSSDTEAFF. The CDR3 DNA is TGTGCCAGCAGCCCAAGTTCTGACACTGAAGCTTTCTTT.

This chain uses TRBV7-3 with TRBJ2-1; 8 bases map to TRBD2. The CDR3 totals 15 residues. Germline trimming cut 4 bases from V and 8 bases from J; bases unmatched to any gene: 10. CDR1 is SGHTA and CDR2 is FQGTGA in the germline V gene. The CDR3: CASSWVAGNEYEQFF. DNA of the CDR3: TGTGCCAGCAGCTGGGTAGCGGGAAACGAGTATGAGCAGTTCTTC.

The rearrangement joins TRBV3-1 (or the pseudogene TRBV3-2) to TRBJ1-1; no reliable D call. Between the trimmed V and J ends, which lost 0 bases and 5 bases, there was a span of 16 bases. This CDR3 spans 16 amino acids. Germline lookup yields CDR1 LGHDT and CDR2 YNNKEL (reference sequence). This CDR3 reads CASSQDGRPGRTEAFF. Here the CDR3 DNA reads TGTGCCAGCAGCCAAGATGGAAGGCCAGGACGAACTGAAGCTTTCTTT.

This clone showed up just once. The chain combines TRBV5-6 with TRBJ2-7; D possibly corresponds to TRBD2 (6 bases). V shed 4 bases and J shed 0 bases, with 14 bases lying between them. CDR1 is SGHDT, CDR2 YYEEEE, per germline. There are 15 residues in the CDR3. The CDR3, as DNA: TGTGCCAGCAGCGAGCTTTTCGGGAGCTCCTACGAGCAGTACTTC. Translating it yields CASSELFGSSYEQYF.

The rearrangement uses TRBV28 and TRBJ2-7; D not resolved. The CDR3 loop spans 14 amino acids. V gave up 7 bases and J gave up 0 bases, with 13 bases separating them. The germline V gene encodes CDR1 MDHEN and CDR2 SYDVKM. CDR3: CASTFRDSSYEQYF. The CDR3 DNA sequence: TGTGCCAGCACCTTTAGAGATAGCTCCTACGAGCAGTACTTC.

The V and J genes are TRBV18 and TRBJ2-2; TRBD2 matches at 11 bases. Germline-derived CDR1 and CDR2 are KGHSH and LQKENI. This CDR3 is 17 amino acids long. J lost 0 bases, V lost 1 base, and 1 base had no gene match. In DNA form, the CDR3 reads TGTGCCAGCTCACCACAGACTAGCGGGGCGAACACCGGGGAGCTGTTTTTT. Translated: CASSPQTSGANTGELFF. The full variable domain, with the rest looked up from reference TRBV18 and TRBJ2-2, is NAGVMQNPRHLVRRRGQEARLRCSPMKGHSHVYWYRQLPEEGLKFMVYLQKENIIDESGMPKERFSAEFPKEGPSILRIQQVVRGDSAAYFCASSPQTSGANTGELFFGEGSRLTVL.

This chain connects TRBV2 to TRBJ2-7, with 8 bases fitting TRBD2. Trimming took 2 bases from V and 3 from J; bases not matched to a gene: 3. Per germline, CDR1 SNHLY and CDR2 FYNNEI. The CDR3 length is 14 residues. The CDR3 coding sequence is TGTGCCAGCAGTGAAACTAGCGGAGTCTACGAGCAGTACTTC. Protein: CASSETSGVYEQYF.

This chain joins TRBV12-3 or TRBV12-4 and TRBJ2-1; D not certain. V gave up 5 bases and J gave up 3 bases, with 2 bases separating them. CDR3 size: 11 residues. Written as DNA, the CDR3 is TGTGCCAGCAGTGACTACAATGAGCAGTTCTTC. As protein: CASSDYNEQFF.

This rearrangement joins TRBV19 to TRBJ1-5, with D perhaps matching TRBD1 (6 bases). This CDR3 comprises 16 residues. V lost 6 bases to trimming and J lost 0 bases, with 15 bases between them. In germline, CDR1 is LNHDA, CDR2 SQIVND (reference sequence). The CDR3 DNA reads TGTGCCAGTAGCCCGGACAGCCCTTATAGCAATCAGCCCCAGCATTTT. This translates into CASSPDSPYSNQPQHF.

CDR3 DNA sequence: TGCAGCGTTGAGGCTAGCGCGTACAATGAGCAGTTCTTC. Its protein is CSVEASAYNEQFF. This sequence joins TRBV29-1 and TRBJ2-1; D is perhaps TRBD2 (6 bases). Per the germline V gene, CDR1 is SQVTM and CDR2 is ANQGSEA. This CDR3 has 13 amino acids. With 3 bases removed from V and 4 bases from J, the gap between germline ends came to 10 bases.

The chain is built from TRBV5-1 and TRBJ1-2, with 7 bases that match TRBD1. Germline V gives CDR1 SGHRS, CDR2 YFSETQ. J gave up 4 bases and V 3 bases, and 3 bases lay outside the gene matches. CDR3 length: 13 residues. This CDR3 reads CASSWRDSYGYTF. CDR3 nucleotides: TGCGCCAGCAGCTGGAGGGACAGCTATGGCTACACCTTC.

The CDR3: CASSQDAHYEQYF. As DNA, the CDR3 is TGTGCCAGCAGCCAAGATGCCCACTACGAGCAGTACTTC. The chain joins TRBV3-1 (or the pseudogene TRBV3-2) to TRBJ2-7; D uncertain. Germline V gives CDR1 LGHDT, CDR2 YNNKEL (reference sequence). The V end was cut by 0 bases, the J end by 3 bases, with 6 bases between. The CDR3 covers 13 residues.

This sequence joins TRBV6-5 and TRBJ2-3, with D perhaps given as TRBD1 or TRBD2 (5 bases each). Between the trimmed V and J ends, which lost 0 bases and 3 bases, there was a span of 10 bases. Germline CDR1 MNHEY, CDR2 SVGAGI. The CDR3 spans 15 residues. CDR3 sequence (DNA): TGTGCCAGCAGTTACTCGGGGGTTAGGACAGATACGCAGTATTTT. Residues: CASSYSGVRTDTQYF.

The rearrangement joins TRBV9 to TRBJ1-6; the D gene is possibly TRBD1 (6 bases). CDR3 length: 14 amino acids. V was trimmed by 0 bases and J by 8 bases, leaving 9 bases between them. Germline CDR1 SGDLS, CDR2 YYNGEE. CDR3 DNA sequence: TGTGCCAGCAGCGTAGTAGGGGGGCATTCACCCCTCCACTTT. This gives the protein CASSVVGGHSPLHF.

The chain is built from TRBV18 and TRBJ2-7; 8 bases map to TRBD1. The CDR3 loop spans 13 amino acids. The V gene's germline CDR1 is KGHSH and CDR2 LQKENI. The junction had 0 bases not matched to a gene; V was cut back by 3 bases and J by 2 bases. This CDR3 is CASSPRGPYEQYF. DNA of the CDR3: TGTGCCAGCTCACCCAGGGGGCCCTACGAGCAGTACTTC.

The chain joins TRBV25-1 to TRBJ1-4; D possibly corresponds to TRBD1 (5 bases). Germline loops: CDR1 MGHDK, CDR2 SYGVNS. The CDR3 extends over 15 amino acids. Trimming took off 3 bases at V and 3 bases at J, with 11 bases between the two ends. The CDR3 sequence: CASSESGTPNEKLFF. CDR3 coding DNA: TGTGCCAGCAGTGAGTCCGGGACGCCTAATGAAAAACTGTTTTTT.

The CDR3 loop is CASSESVTGDSPLHF. CDR3 bases: TGCGCCAGCAGTGAGTCCGTGACAGGGGATTCACCCCTCCACTTT. The chain carries TRBV10-2 and TRBJ1-6, with 8 bases lining up with TRBD1. J was trimmed by 8 bases and V by 0 bases; bases with no gene match: 3. There are 15 residues in the CDR3. Germline CDR1 and CDR2: WSHSY and SAAADI.

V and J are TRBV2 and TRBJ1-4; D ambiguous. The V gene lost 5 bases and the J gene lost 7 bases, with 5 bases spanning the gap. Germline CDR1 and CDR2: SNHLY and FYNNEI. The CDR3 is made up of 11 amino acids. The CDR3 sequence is CASSYSEKLFF. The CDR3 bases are TGTGCCAGCAGTTACAGTGAAAAACTGTTTTTT.

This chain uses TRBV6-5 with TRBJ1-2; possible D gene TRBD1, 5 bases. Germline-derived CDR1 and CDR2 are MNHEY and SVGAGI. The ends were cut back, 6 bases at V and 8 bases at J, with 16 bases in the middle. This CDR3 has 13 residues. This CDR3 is CASSSGTYGGYTF. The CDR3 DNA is TGTGCCAGCAGCTCCGGGACTTACGGGGGCTACACCTTC.

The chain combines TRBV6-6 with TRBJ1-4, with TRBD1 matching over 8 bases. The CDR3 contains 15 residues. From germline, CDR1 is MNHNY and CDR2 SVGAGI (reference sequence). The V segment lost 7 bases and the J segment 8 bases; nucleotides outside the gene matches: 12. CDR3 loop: CASTLRVRDREKLFF. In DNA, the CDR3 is TGTGCCAGCACTCTTCGGGTCCGGGACAGGGAAAAACTGTTTTTT.

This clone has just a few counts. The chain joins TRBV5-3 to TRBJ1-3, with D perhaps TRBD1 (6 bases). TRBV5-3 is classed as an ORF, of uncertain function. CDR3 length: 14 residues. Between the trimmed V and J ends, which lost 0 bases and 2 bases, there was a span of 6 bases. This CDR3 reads CARSLGTAGNTIYF. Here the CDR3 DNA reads TGTGCCAGAAGCTTGGGGACAGCTGGAAACACCATATATTTT.

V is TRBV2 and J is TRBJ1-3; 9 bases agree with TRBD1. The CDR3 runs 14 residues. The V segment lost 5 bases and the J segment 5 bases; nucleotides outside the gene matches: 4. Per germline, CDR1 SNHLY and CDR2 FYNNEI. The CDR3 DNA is TGTGCCAGCAGTCCGGACAGGGGAAGAAACACCATATATTTT. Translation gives CASSPDRGRNTIYF.

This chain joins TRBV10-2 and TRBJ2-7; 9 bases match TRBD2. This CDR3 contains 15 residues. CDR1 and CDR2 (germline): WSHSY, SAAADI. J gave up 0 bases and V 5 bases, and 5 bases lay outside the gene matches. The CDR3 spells CASSLSSGDSYEQYF. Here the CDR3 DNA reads TGCGCCAGCAGTCTCTCTAGCGGGGACTCCTACGAGCAGTACTTC.

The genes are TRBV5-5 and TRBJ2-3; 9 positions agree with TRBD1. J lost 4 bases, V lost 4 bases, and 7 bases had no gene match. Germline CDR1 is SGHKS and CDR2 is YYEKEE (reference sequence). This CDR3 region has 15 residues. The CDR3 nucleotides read TGTGCCAGCAGCCCCGGGACAGGGATAGCAGATACGCAGTATTTT. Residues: CASSPGTGIADTQYF.